This T cell receptor (beta chain) stems from a study of shared clonotypes between healthy human individuals. This clone was observed once. Antigen unknown. Using immunoSEQ multiplex PCR, the repertoire was profiled, and TCRdb retains in-frame clones only, with some absent. The sample includes some 1 million clones, about 70% of them seen just once. Caucasian adults residing in Nashville, Tennessee made up all the donors. From germline, CDR1 is MNHNY and CDR2 SVGAGI (reference sequence). The CDR3 loop spans 14 amino acids. V lost 7 bases, J lost 7 bases, and 7 bases stayed unmatched. Points from the study as a whole: It was expected that sequencing depth would affect clonotype sharing among donors. It was observed that about 5% of naive CD4 clonotypes were shared across a handful of donors. Sample collection involved blood only; tissue repertoires are likely different.

The V call is TRBV6-6, the J call TRBJ1-6; 7 nucleotides line up with TRBD1. The material sequenced was memory CD4+ T cells sorted from blood. Subset noted: CD45RA-negative fraction. This receptor was obtained from a man between 18 and 29 years old in good health. CDR3 nucleotides: TGTGCCAGCACCAAGACAGGGTACAATTCACCCCTCCACTTT. Translation: CASTKTGYNSPLHF.